The clone carrying this TCR beta chain is judged large (0.1 to 1%). Antigen specificity is unknown. The study ran its PCR with 60 Vbeta and 13 Jbeta primers. TCRdb's table, derived via immunoSEQ multiplex PCR, lists solely in-frame clones and lacks some. The sample has 80,000 to 130,000 clones, approximately 81% seen once. This sample was taken from a study of cytomegalovirus exposure and HLA in healthy donors. General study results and limits: Within the data, a cluster of highly shared sequence variants was likely a sequencing artifact. Some V segments could not be told apart, so they were left out, TRBV6-2 and TRBV6-3 among them.

The CDR3 is 14 residues long. The V and J ends lost 2 bases and 1 base respectively, with 8 bases between them. Germline-derived CDR1 and CDR2 are SGHVS and FNYEAQ. The material sequenced was PBMCs. This sequence was found in a female donor in good health and CMV-seropositive. This chain connects TRBV7-6 to TRBJ1-1; no reliable D call. This CDR3 is CASSLLRRNTEAFF. CDR3 DNA sequence: TGTGCCAGCAGCTTATTACGTAGGAACACTGAAGCTTTCTTT.